Listed here are 6 T cell receptor beta chains from one sample, sequenced in a study of T cell repertoires in cytomegalovirus infection. These TCRs are of unknown antigen specificity. TCRdb analysed the reads with MiXCR anew, one entry per CDR3 protein. The top ten hold 18% of the sample, which has 600,000 to 700,000 distinct CDR3 sequences, 33% seen once. The specimen comprised cultured PBMCs, sampled from culture after CMV antigen stimulation. The receptors were gathered from a human donor in good health (CMV status not recorded). Some clones in this sample may be carry-over from other donors' samples.

The genes are TRBV7-2 and TRBJ2-7; the D gene is possibly TRBD1 (5 bases). Trimming shortened V by 1 base and J by 7 bases, and 17 bases separated the two germline ends. The CDR3 runs to 15 residues. CDR1 is SGHTA and CDR2 is FQGNSA in the germline V gene. The CDR3 here is CASSLGLGVLGEQYF. The CDR3 DNA reads as TGTGCCAGCAGCTTAGGGTTAGGGGTCTTGGGGGAGCAGTACTTC.

This sequence joins TRBV20-1 and TRBJ2-3; 10 nucleotides agree with TRBD2. The ends lost 0 bases at V and 5 bases at J; junction bases unmatched: 8. CDR1 and CDR2 from the germline V gene are DFQATT and SNEGSKA (reference sequence). The CDR3 spans 16 residues. CDR3 coding DNA: TGCAGTGCTAGAGATTTGCTAGCGGGAGTTGGAGATACGCAGTATTTT. Translation: CSARDLLAGVGDTQYF.

CDR3 residues: CSARGRGGANYGYTF. The CDR3 bases are TGCAGTGCCCGGGGACGAGGGGGAGCTAACTATGGCTACACCTTC. This rearrangement joins TRBV20-1 to TRBJ1-2, with D tentatively TRBD1 (6 bases). The CDR3 is made up of 15 amino acids. V was trimmed by 6 bases and J by 0 bases, leaving 17 bases between them. Germline V gene sequence: CDR1 DFQATT, CDR2 SNEGSKA (reference sequence).

DNA of the CDR3: TGTGCCAGCAGCTTCTGGCCCACTAACTATGGCTACACCTTC. It is translated as CASSFWPTNYGYTF. The chain has TRBV7-4 and TRBJ1-2; D remains ambiguous. Trimming took off 3 bases at V and 0 bases at J, with 8 bases between the two ends. The CDR3 has 14 residues. Germline assignment: CDR1 SGHVT and CDR2 SQSDAQ.

This clonotype has more than one count but fewer than ten. V usage is TRBV11-3 and J usage is TRBJ2-4; 7 bases agree with TRBD1. Germline V CDR1 and CDR2: SGHNT, YENEEA. The V and J ends lost 2 bases and 0 bases, in that order; junction bases with no gene match: 16. This CDR3 contains 20 residues. The CDR3 loop is CASSLYGRDRQLIAKNIQYF. CDR3 bases: TGTGCCAGCAGCTTATACGGCCGGGACAGACAATTAATAGCCAAAAACATTCAGTACTTC.

The chain uses TRBV6-5 and TRBJ1-6; D is ambiguous. Germline V gives CDR1 MNHEY, CDR2 SVGAGI. V was trimmed by 5 bases and J by 9 bases, leaving 20 bases between them. The CDR3 spans 16 residues. The CDR3 region is CASSRSVLGSSSPLHF. The CDR3 DNA follows: TGTGCCAGCAGTCGGAGCGTTTTGGGATCGAGTTCACCCCTCCACTTT.